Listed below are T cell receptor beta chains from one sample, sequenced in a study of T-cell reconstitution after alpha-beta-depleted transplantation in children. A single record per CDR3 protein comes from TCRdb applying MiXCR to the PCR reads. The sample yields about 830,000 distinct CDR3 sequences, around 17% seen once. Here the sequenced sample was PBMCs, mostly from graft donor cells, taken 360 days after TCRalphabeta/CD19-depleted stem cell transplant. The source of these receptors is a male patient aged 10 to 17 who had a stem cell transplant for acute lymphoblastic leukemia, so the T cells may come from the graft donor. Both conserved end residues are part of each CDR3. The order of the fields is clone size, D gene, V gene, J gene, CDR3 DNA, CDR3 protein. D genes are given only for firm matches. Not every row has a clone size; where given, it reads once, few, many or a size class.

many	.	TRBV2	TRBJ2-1	TGTGCCAGCAAACTAGTTACGTCTGGTGAGCAGTTCTTC	CASKLVTSGEQFF
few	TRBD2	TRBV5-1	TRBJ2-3	TGCGCCAGCCGTCCGGTAGCGGGATACGATACGCAGTATTTT	CASRPVAGYDTQYF
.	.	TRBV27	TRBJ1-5	TGTGCCAGCAGTTTATTTTGGTGGACTGCCGATAGCAATCAGCCCCAGCATTTT	CASSLFWWTADSNQPQHF
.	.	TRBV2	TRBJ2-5	TGTGCCAGCAGTGAAAGGGACGGGCGGTCGGCGACCCAGTACTTC	CASSERDGRSATQYF
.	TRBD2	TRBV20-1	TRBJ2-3	TGCAGTGCTAGAGCATCCCCCGGGACTAGCGGGAGGGGTTACACAGATACGCAGTATTTT	CSARASPGTSGRGYTDTQYF
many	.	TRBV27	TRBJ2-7	TGTGCCAGCAGCTATTCTGGTCCCCACGAGCAGTACTTC	CASSYSGPHEQYF
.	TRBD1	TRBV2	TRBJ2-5	TGTGCCAGCAGTGAAAGGGACAGGGGGCAAAGCGGAGAGACCCAGTACTTC	CASSERDRGQSGETQYF
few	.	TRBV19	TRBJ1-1	TGTGCCAGTAGTATAGACGGTACATTAGAAGCTTTCTTT	CASSIDGTLEAFF
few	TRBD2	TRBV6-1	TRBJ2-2	TGTGCCAGCAGTCTAGCGGGGTGGAACACCGGGGAGCTGTTTTTT	CASSLAGWNTGELFF
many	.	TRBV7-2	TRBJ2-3	TGCGCCAGCAGCTTCGGCGGTCCTAGCACAGATACGCAGTATTTT	CASSFGGPSTDTQYF
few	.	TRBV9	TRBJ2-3	TGTGCCAGCAGCGCCCATATAGATACGCAGTATTTT	CASSAHIDTQYF
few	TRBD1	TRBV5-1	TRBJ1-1	TGCGCCAGCAGCTTGGCCGGGACAGTAAGGAACACTGAAGCTTTCTTT	CASSLAGTVRNTEAFF
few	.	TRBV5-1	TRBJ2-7	TGCGCCAGCAGCTTTGAAGGGAATGCGGGGTCCTACGAGCAGTACTTC	CASSFEGNAGSYEQYF
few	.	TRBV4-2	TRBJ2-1	TGTGCCAGCAGCCATCCGAGGATCTCCTACAATGAGCAGTTCTTC	CASSHPRISYNEQFF
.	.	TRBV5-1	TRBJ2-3	TGCGCCAGCAGCTACGGGGACAACCTCCCTAGCACAGATACGCAGTATTTT	CASSYGDNLPSTDTQYF
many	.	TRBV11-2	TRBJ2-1	TGTGCCAGCAGCTTAGGATTCCGGGGCAATGAGCAGTTCTTC	CASSLGFRGNEQFF
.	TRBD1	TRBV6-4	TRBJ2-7	TGTGCCAGCAGAACGACAGGGCGGTCTCCCTACGAGCAGTACTTC	CASRTTGRSPYEQYF
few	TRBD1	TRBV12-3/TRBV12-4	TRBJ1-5	TGTGCCAGCAGTTTAGCGCGAGGGGGCGTCGGGAGCCAGCATTTT	CASSLARGGVGSQHF
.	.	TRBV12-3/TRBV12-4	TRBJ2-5	TGTGCCAGCGGAGACACCCAAGAGACCCAGTACTTC	CASGDTQETQYF
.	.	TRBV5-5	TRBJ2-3	TGTGCCAGCAGCTTGGCCCTATGGGATACGCAGTATTTT	CASSLALWDTQYF
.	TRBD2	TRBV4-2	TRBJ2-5	TGTGCCAGCAGCTCCCTCGGAGCGGGAGGGCCAGGAGAGACCCAGTACTTC	CASSSLGAGGPGETQYF
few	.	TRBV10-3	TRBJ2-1	TGTGCCATCAGTGAGGCCTCCTCTAGAAACAATGAGCAGTTCTTC	CAISEASSRNNEQFF
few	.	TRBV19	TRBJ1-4	TGTGCCAGTACGACGAGGGCTGAAAAACTGTTTTTT	CASTTRAEKLFF
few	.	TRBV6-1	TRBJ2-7	TGTGCCAGCAAGCTATACAGGGATGGGACCTACGAGCAGTACTTC	CASKLYRDGTYEQYF
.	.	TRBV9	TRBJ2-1	TGTGCCAGCAGCGTAGTAGGACAGGGACGTCTAGCGGGACCCAATGAGCAGTTCTTC	CASSVVGQGRLAGPNEQFF
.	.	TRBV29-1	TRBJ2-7	TGCAGCGTTGTCAGCTCCTACGAGCAGTACTTC	CSVVSSYEQYF
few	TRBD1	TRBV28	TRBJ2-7	TGTGCCAGCAGGCCTCCGGGACAGCCTTTCGAGCAGTACTTC	CASRPPGQPFEQYF
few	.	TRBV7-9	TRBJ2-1	TGTGCCAGCAGCTTAAGGGGCAGGGTGGGCGATGAGCAGTTCTTC	CASSLRGRVGDEQFF
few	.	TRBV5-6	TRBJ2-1	TGTGCCAGCAGCCTAGGATCAGGGTTTACCTACAATGAGCAGTTCTTC	CASSLGSGFTYNEQFF
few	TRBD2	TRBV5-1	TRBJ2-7	TGCGCCAGCAGCCCCGGTCCCGGACTAGCGGGAGGCGAGCAGTACTTC	CASSPGPGLAGGEQYF